The 23 T cell receptor beta chains below all came from one sample that was sequenced in a study of monozygotic twins with inflammatory bowel disease. TCRdb re-called the 5' RACE reads and shows each CDR3 protein once, DNA omitted. Here the sample table reports approximately 330,000 distinct CDR3 sequences. The source material was blood. The receptor set was obtained from a human donor with ulcerative colitis or Crohn's disease, or a healthy co-twin of an affected twin (not recorded which).

Here the CDR3 reads CASSLARWEAEETQYF. The chain uses TRBV7-2 and TRBJ2-5; TCRdb lists TRBD2, though no DNA is available to test this call. There are 16 residues in the CDR3. Germline lookup yields CDR1 SGHTA and CDR2 FQGNSA.

The J gene is TRBJ2-7, the V gene TRBV7-2. The V gene's germline CDR1 is SGHTA and CDR2 FQGNSA. This CDR3 is 15 amino acids long. Here the CDR3 reads CASSLSSHRSYEQYF.

The chain links TRBV6-5 to TRBJ1-6; TCRdb's D gene call, TRBD1, goes unchecked for lack of DNA. The CDR3 extends over 15 amino acids. Germline V gives CDR1 MNHEY, CDR2 SVGAGI. The CDR3 loop is CASSYSDSENSPLHF.

The chain joins TRBV4-1 to TRBJ2-1. Germline V gene lookup returns CDR1 MGHRA and CDR2 YSYEKL. This CDR3 region has 14 residues. The CDR3 protein is CASSQDRTYNEQFF.

The V gene is TRBV2, the J gene TRBJ2-7; the TCRdb call, TRBD2, lacks DNA for checking. The germline gives CDR1 SNHLY, CDR2 FYNNEI. The length of the CDR3 is 14 residues. Here the CDR3 reads CASKGTSGVYEQYF.

The chain uses TRBV3-1 and TRBJ2-3; there is no DNA to check the TCRdb D call of TRBD2. CDR1 LGHDT and CDR2 YNNKEL come from the germline V gene (reference sequence). The CDR3 totals 14 residues. The CDR3 region is CASSQRERGDTQYF.

This chain joins TRBV20-1 and TRBJ2-1; the D call from TCRdb, TRBD1, cannot be confirmed without DNA. Germline V gene data show CDR1 as DFQATT and CDR2 as SNEGSKA (reference sequence). CDR3 length: 14 residues. CDR3 in amino acids: CSARAGTDYNEQFF.

The chain employs TRBV5-4 and TRBJ2-1; the D gene TCRdb calls, TRBD1, cannot be checked with no DNA. The CDR3 covers 15 residues. Per germline, CDR1 SGHNT and CDR2 YYREEE (reference sequence). The chain's CDR3 is CASSVGTGVYNEQFF.

The gene calls are TRBV7-9 and TRBJ2-5. The CDR3 spans 13 residues. From germline, CDR1 is SEHNR and CDR2 FQNEAQ (reference sequence). The CDR3: CASSLVQGETQYF.

The chain carries TRBV7-2 and TRBJ2-1; TCRdb's D call of TRBD2 is untestable without DNA. Germline V gene lookup returns CDR1 SGHTA and CDR2 FQGNSA. CDR3 length: 15 amino acids. The CDR3 here is CASSSGLLGDNEQFF.

The chain recombines TRBV28 with TRBJ1-2. This CDR3 comprises 14 residues. Germline values: CDR1 MDHEN, CDR2 SYDVKM. The CDR3 loop is CASGPAVGGYGYTF.

The chain recombines TRBV6-1 with TRBJ2-7. The CDR3 runs 13 residues. Germline V gene sequence: CDR1 MNHNS, CDR2 SASEGT. CDR3 sequence reads: CASREALRDEQYF.

The gene calls are TRBV28 and TRBJ1-5; no DNA is available, so the TRBD1 call from TCRdb remains unchecked. Germline CDR1 and CDR2: MDHEN and SYDVKM. CDR3 length: 16 residues. The CDR3 sequence is CASSLGQGASNQPQHF.

The chain recombines TRBV29-1 with TRBJ2-1; as DNA is missing, the TRBD1 call by TCRdb cannot be tested. CDR3 length: 15 amino acids. The germline gives CDR1 SQVTM, CDR2 ANQGSEA. The CDR3 sequence is CSVAPFIGAYNEQFF.

V is TRBV27 and J is TRBJ2-3; TCRdb gives TRBD1 as the D gene, but with no DNA this cannot be confirmed. This CDR3 has 16 amino acids. Germline CDR1 reads MNHEY; CDR2 reads SMNVEV (reference sequence). The CDR3 protein is CASSFRTGRGTDTQYF.

The chain is built from TRBV27 and TRBJ2-1; TCRdb's D gene call, TRBD1, goes unchecked for lack of DNA. The CDR3 is 15 amino acids. CDR1 and CDR2 from the germline V gene are MNHEY and SMNVEV (reference sequence). The CDR3 reads CASSWDSSSYNEQFF.

This rearrangement joins TRBV4-1 to TRBJ1-4; lacking DNA, the TRBD1 call made by TCRdb goes unchecked. The CDR3 contains 14 residues. The germline V gene has CDR1 MGHRA and CDR2 YSYEKL. The CDR3 sequence: CASTPGQGNEKLFF.

V is TRBV25-1 and J is TRBJ1-3; as DNA is missing, the TRBD1 call by TCRdb cannot be tested. The V gene's germline CDR1 is MGHDK and CDR2 SYGVNS. This CDR3 contains 14 residues. CDR3 sequence reads: CASSTGSAGNTIYF. The entire variable domain, with the rest obtained from reference TRBV25-1 and TRBJ1-3, is as follows: EADIYQTPRYLVIGTGKKITLECSQTMGHDKMYWYQQDPGMELHLIHYSYGVNSTEKGDLSSESTVSRIRTEHFPLTLESARPSHTSQYLCASSTGSAGNTIYFGEGSWLTVV.

The V gene is TRBV27, the J gene TRBJ2-7; TCRdb returns TRBD1, unconfirmable since there is no DNA. The CDR3 covers 14 residues. The germline CDR1 and CDR2 sequences are MNHEY and SMNVEV (reference sequence). The chain's CDR3 is CASSPSGVSYEQYF.

V gene TRBV20-1 combines with J gene TRBJ2-7; as DNA is missing, the TRBD1 call by TCRdb cannot be tested. Germline lookup yields CDR1 DFQATT and CDR2 SNEGSKA (reference sequence). The CDR3 has 16 amino acids. Here the CDR3 reads CSVPKPRDEASYEQYF.

The chain couples TRBV12-3 or TRBV12-4 to TRBJ1-3. The length of the CDR3 is 15 residues. This CDR3 reads CASFQYYRSGNTIYF.

The chain carries TRBV20-1 and TRBJ2-7; TCRdb proposes TRBD2, but this gene call is untestable without DNA. The CDR3 has 14 amino acids. Germline V lookup: CDR1 DFQATT, CDR2 SNEGSKA (reference sequence). The CDR3 loop is CSAVMGGSSYEQYF.

This chain connects TRBV7-8 to TRBJ2-7; the TCRdb D gene call, TRBD2, has no DNA to confirm it. The CDR3 contains 15 residues. CDR1 is SGHVS and CDR2 is FQNEAQ in the germline V gene. The CDR3 is CATLPRTSRRYEQYF.